The 13 T cell receptor beta chains given below trace back to one sample, sequenced in a study of CD8 T cells in ankylosing spondylitis (dated by TCRdb to the late 2010s). Libraries were constructed by 5' RACE. These reads were obtained on an Illumina HiSeq 2500. TCRdb took the public reads, trimmed them with fastp at Q25, ran MiXCR for clone calling and kept in-frame beta chains. CDR3 protein duplicates are merged, each entry listing the most common genes and DNA. The sample table contains approximately 240,000 distinct CDR3 sequences; only one count was recorded for 20% to 30% of them. The top ten hold 0.61% of the sample. The sample was blood, either unsorted or a sorted T cell fraction (not recorded which). All receptors derive from a male donor with ankylosing spondylitis or in good health (not recorded which).

This clonotype was detected many times. The chain combines TRBV21-1 with TRBJ2-5. TRBV21-1 corresponds to a pseudogene. The CDR3 sequence is 14 residues long. The CDR3 is CASSNPTFQETQYF. CDR3 in DNA: TGTGCCAGCAGCAACCCTACGTTCCAAGAGACCCAGTACTTC.

This clonotype was seen only a few times. The V gene is TRBV20-1, the J gene TRBJ2-7; 7 bases match TRBD1. This CDR3 is 13 amino acids long. With 6 bases clipped from V and 0 bases from J, the junction kept 5 bases outside the gene matches. CDR1 and CDR2 (germline): DFQATT, SNEGSKA (reference sequence). The CDR3 DNA is TGCAGTGCAAACCGGGACAGCTCCTACGAGCAGTACTTC. Its protein is CSANRDSSYEQYF.

The chain recombines TRBV15 with TRBJ1-2; no definite D call. Germline lookup yields CDR1 LNHNV and CDR2 YYDKDF (reference sequence). This CDR3 has 13 residues. The V end lost 0 bases, the J end lost 4 bases, and 6 bases lay between the germline ends. CDR3 nucleotide sequence: TGTGCCACCAGCAGAGATCGGGCCTATGGCTACACCTTC. Amino acid sequence: CATSRDRAYGYTF.

The chain recombines TRBV29-1 with TRBJ2-1, with TRBD1 identical over 8 bases. V lost 5 bases and J lost 7; bases outside the gene matches: 7. The CDR3 has 13 residues. The germline CDR1 and CDR2 sequences are SQVTM and ANQGSEA. The CDR3 DNA follows: TGCAGCGTTCGAGGACAGGGTGCTAATGAGCAGTTCTTC. It encodes CSVRGQGANEQFF.

V usage is TRBV25-1 and J usage is TRBJ2-7; tentative D call: TRBD2 (7 bases). Germline CDR1 is MGHDK and CDR2 is SYGVNS. The CDR3 has 15 residues. Deletions cut 4 bases from V and 5 bases from J, with 18 bases between. The CDR3 here is CASSALGGGRHEQYF. The CDR3 nucleotides are TGTGCCAGCAGTGCCCTAGGCGGGGGCCGACACGAGCAGTACTTC.

This clonotype appeared many times. The gene calls are TRBV20-1 and TRBJ2-5; D might be TRBD2 (7 bases). CDR3 size: 14 residues. Germline V CDR1 and CDR2: DFQATT, SNEGSKA (reference sequence). The V end was cut by 6 bases, the J end by 4 bases, with 18 bases between. This chain's CDR3 is CSANSGLGGETQYF. The CDR3 DNA reads TGCAGTGCCAATTCAGGACTAGGGGGAGAGACCCAGTACTTC.

This chain connects TRBV12-3 or TRBV12-4 to TRBJ2-5; D is unresolved. The CDR3 runs 14 residues. V was pared by 3 bases and J by 1 base, with 9 bases between. CDR3 sequence (DNA): TGTGCCAGCAGTTTTTCAGGAATCCAAGAGACCCAGTACTTC. It codes for CASSFSGIQETQYF.

This clonotype was counted at least ten times. The chain is built from TRBV3-1 and TRBJ2-7; no definite D call. CDR1 and CDR2 (germline): LGHDT, YNNKEL (reference sequence). This CDR3 has 13 residues. V gave up 10 bases and J gave up 7 bases, with 20 bases separating them. The CDR3, as DNA: TGTGCCACCTCAGGAAGGGCGACGGGTGAGCAGTACTTC. This sequence encodes CATSGRATGEQYF.

This clonotype was counted between two and nine times. V is TRBV12-3 or TRBV12-4 and J is TRBJ1-1, with D unresolved. Between the trimmed V and J ends, which lost 4 bases and 4 bases, there was a span of 19 bases. The CDR3 extends over 16 amino acids. The CDR3 DNA follows: TGTGCCAGCAGTTCTGGTGCAGGCCGCGCGTCCACTGAAGCTTTCTTT. It yields the protein CASSSGAGRASTEAFF.

This chain joins TRBV10-3 and TRBJ2-1, with 9 nucleotides matching TRBD1. V lost 10 bases to trimming and J lost 7 bases; unmatched junction nucleotides: 11. Germline-derived CDR1 and CDR2 are ENHRY and SYGVKD. This CDR3 spans 14 amino acids. DNA of the CDR3: TGTGCCAGCAACCCGGGACAGGGCTGGAATGAGCAGTTCTTC. Translation: CASNPGQGWNEQFF.

The rearrangement joins TRBV20-1 to TRBJ2-2; 13 nucleotides line up with TRBD2. With V trimmed by 6 bases and J by 2 bases, 6 bases remained unmatched. Germline V gene data show CDR1 as DFQATT and CDR2 as SNEGSKA (reference sequence). The CDR3 extends over 16 amino acids. The CDR3, as DNA: TGCAGTGCCACTACTAGCGGGGGGGATAACACCGGGGAGCTGTTTTTT. Its translation is CSATTSGGDNTGELFF.

This CDR3 is CASSQGEADTQYF. The CDR3 DNA reads as TGTGCCAGCAGCCAAGGAGAGGCAGATACGCAGTATTTT. The chain is built from TRBV4-2 and TRBJ2-3; D not certain. The V and J ends lost 1 base and 4 bases respectively, with 6 bases between them. CDR1 and CDR2 from the germline V gene are LGHNA and YNFKEQ. CDR3 length equals 13 residues.

This clonotype was seen repeatedly, ten times or more. This chain joins TRBV7-3 and TRBJ2-5; D is possibly TRBD1 (5 bases). V lost 3 bases, J lost 5 bases, and 16 bases lay in between. The CDR3 runs 15 residues. Germline V CDR1 and CDR2: SGHTA, FQGTGA. Here the CDR3 reads CASSFDPQPGETQYF. CDR3 in DNA: TGTGCCAGCAGCTTTGACCCCCAACCAGGGGAGACCCAGTACTTC.